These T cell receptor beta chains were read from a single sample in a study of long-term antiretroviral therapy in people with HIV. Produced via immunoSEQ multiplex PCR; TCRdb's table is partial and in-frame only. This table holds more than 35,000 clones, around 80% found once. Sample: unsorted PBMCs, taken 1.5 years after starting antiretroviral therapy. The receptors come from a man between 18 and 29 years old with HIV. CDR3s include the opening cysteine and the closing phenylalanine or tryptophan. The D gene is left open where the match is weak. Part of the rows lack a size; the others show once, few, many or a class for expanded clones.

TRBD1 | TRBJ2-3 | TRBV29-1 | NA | TGCAGCGTTTTTCGACAGGGTAGGACAGATACGCAGTATTTT | CSVFRQGRTDTQYF
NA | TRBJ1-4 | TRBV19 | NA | TGTGCCAGTGGGGGAGTTTGGTTAAATGAAAAACTGTTTTTT | CASGGVWLNEKLFF
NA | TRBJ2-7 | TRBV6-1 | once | TGTGCCAGCAGTGCGACTCACCCTACCTACGAGCAGTACTTC | CASSATHPTYEQYF
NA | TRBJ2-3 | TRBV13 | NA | TGTGCCAGCAGCTCGACTAGAGATACGCAGTATTTT | CASSSTRDTQYF
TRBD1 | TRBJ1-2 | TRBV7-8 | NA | TGTGCCAGCAGCAACCGGGACAGGGGGTTGAACTATGGCTACACCTTC | CASSNRDRGLNYGYTF
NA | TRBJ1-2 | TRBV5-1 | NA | TGCGCCAGCAGCTTTCGCCCGGAGGGCTATGGCTACACCTTC | CASSFRPEGYGYTF
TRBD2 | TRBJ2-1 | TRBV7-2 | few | TGTGCCAGCAGCTCACTCGGCGGGAGAGGATTGTTCTTC | CASSSLGGRGLFF
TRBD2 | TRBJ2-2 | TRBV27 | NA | TGTGCCAGCAGTCCAGGACTAGCGGCGAACACCGGGGAGCTGTTTTTT | CASSPGLAANTGELFF
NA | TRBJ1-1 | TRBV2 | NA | TGTGCCAGCAGTGGCGAACATGACACTGAAGCTTTCTTT | CASSGEHDTEAFF
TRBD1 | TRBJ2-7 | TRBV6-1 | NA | TGTGCCAGGAGGACAGGTTCCTACGAGCAGTACTTC | CARRTGSYEQYF
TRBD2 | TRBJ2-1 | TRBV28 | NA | TGTGCCAGCAGTTTACCGGGACTAGCCTATGAGCAGTTCTTC | CASSLPGLAYEQFF
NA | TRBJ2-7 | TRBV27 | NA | TGTGCCAGCAGTCGCTCGGGGTTCTCCTACGAGCAGTACTTC | CASSRSGFSYEQYF
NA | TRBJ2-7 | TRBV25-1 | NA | TGTGCCAGCAGTAGCGTTTGGGAGCAGTACTTC | CASSSVWEQYF
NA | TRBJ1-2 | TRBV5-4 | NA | TGTGCCAGCAGCGGCGAGTATGGCTACACCTTC | CASSGEYGYTF
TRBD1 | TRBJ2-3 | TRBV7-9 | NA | TGTGCCAGCAGCTTATTTTTACAGGGGATCGATACGCAGTATTTT | CASSLFLQGIDTQYF
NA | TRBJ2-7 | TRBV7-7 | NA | TGTGCTAGCAGCTTACGGCAGAGCTACGAGCAGTACTTC | CASSLRQSYEQYF
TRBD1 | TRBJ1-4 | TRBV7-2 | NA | TGTGCCAGCAGCTCGGACAGGGGGCGAGGTGAAAAACTGTTTTTT | CASSSDRGRGEKLFF
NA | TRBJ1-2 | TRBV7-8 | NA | TGTGCCAGCAGCCCAAACCCGCCTCAAACCTATGGCTACACCTTC | CASSPNPPQTYGYTF
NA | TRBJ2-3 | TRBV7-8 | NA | TGTGCCAGCAGCCTCGTAGATACGCAGTATTTT | CASSLVDTQYF
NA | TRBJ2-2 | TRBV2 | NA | TGTGCCAGCAGCTTCACCGCCGCTGGGGGCGCGGACACCGGGGAGCTGTTTTTT | CASSFTAAGGADTGELFF
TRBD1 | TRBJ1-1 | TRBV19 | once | TGTGCCAGTAGTATAGGACAGGGCAGCACTGAAGCTTTCTTT | CASSIGQGSTEAFF
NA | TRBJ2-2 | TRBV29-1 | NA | TGCAGCGTTGAAGGCGGGGAGCTGTTTTTT | CSVEGGELFF
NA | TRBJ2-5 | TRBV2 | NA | TGTGCCAGCAGTGAAAGGGTTGAGACCCAGTACTTC | CASSERVETQYF
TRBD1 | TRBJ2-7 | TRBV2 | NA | TGTGCCAGCAGAATCCGGGACAGGGTGCCCGAGCAGTACTTC | CASRIRDRVPEQYF
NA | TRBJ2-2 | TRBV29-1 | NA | TGCAGCGTTTCCCGGATGACCGGGGAGCTGTTTTTT | CSVSRMTGELFF
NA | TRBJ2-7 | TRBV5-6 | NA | TGTGCCAGCAGCTTAGGGGGAATATACGAGCAGTACTTC | CASSLGGIYEQYF
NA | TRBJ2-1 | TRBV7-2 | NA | TGTGCCAGCAGCCGGGACTCTTACAATGAGCAGTTCTTC | CASSRDSYNEQFF
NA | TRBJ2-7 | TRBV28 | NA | TGTGCCAGCAGATTGGGGGGATTCGCCTACGAGCAGTACTTC | CASRLGGFAYEQYF
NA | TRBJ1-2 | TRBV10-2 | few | TGCGCCAGCAGTGAGACAGGGACCCTCTATGGCTACACCTTC | CASSETGTLYGYTF
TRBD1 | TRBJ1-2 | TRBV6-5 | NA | TGTGCCAGCAGCCTCCAGGGGGTAAACCCTTATGGCTACACCTTC | CASSLQGVNPYGYTF
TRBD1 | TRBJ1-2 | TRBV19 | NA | TGTGCCAGTGGACCGGGACAGCAAGGCTACACCTTC | CASGPGQQGYTF
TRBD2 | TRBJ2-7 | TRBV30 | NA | TGTGCCTGGAGGACCGGGACTAGCGGATCCTACGAGCAGTACTTC | CAWRTGTSGSYEQYF
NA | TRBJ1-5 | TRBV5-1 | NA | TGCGCCAGCAGCTTGGTAAGTGGGCAGCCCCAGCATTTT | CASSLVSGQPQHF
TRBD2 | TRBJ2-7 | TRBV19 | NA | TGTGCCAGTAGTTTTGGGACTAGCGGAACTGGCGAGCAGTACTTC | CASSFGTSGTGEQYF
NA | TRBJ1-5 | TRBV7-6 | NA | TGTGCCAGCAGCTTAGGCGGTCTGGGGAGTCAGCCCCAGCATTTT | CASSLGGLGSQPQHF
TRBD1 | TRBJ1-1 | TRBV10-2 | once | TGCGCCAGCAGTGAGAGGACAGGGGTAAGGACTGAAGCTTTCTTT | CASSERTGVRTEAFF
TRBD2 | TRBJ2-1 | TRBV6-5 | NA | TGTGCCAGCAGTTACGTCGCTAGCGGGAGAGATGAGCAGTTCTTC | CASSYVASGRDEQFF
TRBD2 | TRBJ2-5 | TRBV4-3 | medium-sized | TGCGCCAGCAGCTTAGGGACTAGCGGGAGTGGGTCCCAAGAGACCCAGTACTTC | CASSLGTSGSGSQETQYF
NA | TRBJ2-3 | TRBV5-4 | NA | TGTGCCAGCAGCCGTACAGGAGCCGCCACAGATACGCAGTATTTT | CASSRTGAATDTQYF
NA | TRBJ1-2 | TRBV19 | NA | TGTGCCAGTAGTAATACGGACAGAGCTAACTATGGCTACACCTTC | CASSNTDRANYGYTF
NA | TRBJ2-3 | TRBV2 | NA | TGTGCCAGCAGTGAAGGGGTAAACGACAGGACGCAGTATTTT | CASSEGVNDRTQYF
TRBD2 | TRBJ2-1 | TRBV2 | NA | TGTGCCAGCAGTGAAACTAGCGGGAGGTTGAGTGAGCAGTTCTTC | CASSETSGRLSEQFF
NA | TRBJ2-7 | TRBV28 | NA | TGTGCCAGCACCCTTCGTCACGAGCAGTACTTC | CASTLRHEQYF
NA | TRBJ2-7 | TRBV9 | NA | TGTGCCAGCAGCGTAGGACAGGGAGGCTACGAGCAGTACTTC | CASSVGQGGYEQYF
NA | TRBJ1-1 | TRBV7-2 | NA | TGTGCCAGCAGCTCGAGACTGTCGATGAACACTGAAGCTTTCTTT | CASSSRLSMNTEAFF
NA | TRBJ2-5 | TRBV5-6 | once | TGTGCCAGCAGGGGGGAGGGACAGGAGTACTTC | CASRGEGQEYF
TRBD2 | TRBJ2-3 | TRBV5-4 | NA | TGTGCCAGCAGCTTGGATCGGGGGGTCACAGATACGCAGTATTTT | CASSLDRGVTDTQYF
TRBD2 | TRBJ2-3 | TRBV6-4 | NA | TGTGCCAGCAGTGCCGGGACTAGCGACACAGATACGCAGTATTTT | CASSAGTSDTDTQYF
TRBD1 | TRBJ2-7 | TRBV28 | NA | TGTGCCAGCAGTTTCCCAAGACAGGGTATCTACGAGCAGTACTTC | CASSFPRQGIYEQYF
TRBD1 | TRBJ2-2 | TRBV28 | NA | TGTGCCAGCAGAGGAGGCCAGGGGGCGACCGGGGAGCTGTTTTTT | CASRGGQGATGELFF
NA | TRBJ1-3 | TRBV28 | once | TGTGCCAGCAGCACAACGACACGCACTGGAAACACCATATATTTT | CASSTTTRTGNTIYF
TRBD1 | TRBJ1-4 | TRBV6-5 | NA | TGTGCCAGCAGCCACAGGGGGGCTAATGAAAAACTGTTTTTT | CASSHRGANEKLFF
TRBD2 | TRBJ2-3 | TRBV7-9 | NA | TGTGCCAGCAGTCCGGGACTAGCGGATTTCACAGATACGCAGTATTTT | CASSPGLADFTDTQYF
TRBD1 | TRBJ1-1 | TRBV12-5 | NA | TGTGCTAGTGGACTGACAGGGGGCTGGCCTGAAGCTTTCTTT | CASGLTGGWPEAFF
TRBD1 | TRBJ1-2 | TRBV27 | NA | TGTGCCAGCAGTTTGTCCGGGACAGGGGGAGTGGGGAACTATGGCTACACCTTC | CASSLSGTGGVGNYGYTF
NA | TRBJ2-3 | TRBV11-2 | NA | TGTGCCAGCAGCTGGACTGAAAACACAGATACGCAGTATTTT | CASSWTENTDTQYF
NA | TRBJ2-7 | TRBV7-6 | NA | TGTGCCAGCAGCTTAGAACTGGGAACCTACGAGCAGTACTTC | CASSLELGTYEQYF
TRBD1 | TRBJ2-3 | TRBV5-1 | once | TGCGCCAGCAGCTTGAATCTGGACAGGGGGCTAGCAGATACGCAGTATTTT | CASSLNLDRGLADTQYF